Listed below are T cell receptor beta chains from one sample, sequenced in a study of cytomegalovirus exposure and HLA in healthy donors. Only in-frame clones appear in the TCRdb table, and some are missing; sequencing was by immunoSEQ multiplex PCR. Among hundreds of thousands of clones listed, about three quarters were seen once. The sequenced sample consisted of PBMCs. These receptors were collected from a male donor in good health and CMV-seronegative. The CDR3 runs from the conserved cysteine through the conserved F or W. A D gene is named only where the DNA matches it firmly. Size tells how often a clone was seen (once, few, many) or the class of an expanded clone, and some rows leave it out.

D	V	J	size	CDR3	DNA
TRBD1	TRBV28	TRBJ2-7	.	CASSAGGGTYEQYF	TGTGCCAGCAGTGCAGGGGGCGGAACCTACGAGCAGTACTTC
TRBD1	TRBV4-1	TRBJ2-7	.	CASSQDKGQMNYEQYF	TGCGCCAGCAGCCAAGATAAGGGACAGATGAACTACGAGCAGTACTTC
.	TRBV6-5	TRBJ1-5	few	CASSYSSNQPQHF	TGTGCCAGCAGTTACTCGTCTAATCAGCCCCAGCATTTT
TRBD2	TRBV9	TRBJ2-7	.	CASSLEGAGAYEQYF	TGTGCCAGCAGCCTAGAGGGAGCGGGAGCCTACGAGCAGTACTTC
TRBD1	TRBV6-1	TRBJ1-5	.	CASSVEDRANQPQHF	TGTGCCAGCAGTGTAGAGGACAGGGCCAATCAGCCCCAGCATTTT
.	TRBV28	TRBJ2-7	once	CASSRVPQASYEQYF	TGTGCCAGCAGTAGAGTTCCCCAGGCCTCCTACGAGCAGTACTTC
TRBD2	TRBV7-8	TRBJ2-2	.	CASSFRLAANTGELFF	TGTGCCAGCAGCTTTCGACTAGCGGCGAACACCGGGGAGCTGTTTTTT
.	TRBV7-2	TRBJ1-4	.	CASSLSLGGYLFF	TGTGCCAGCAGCTTAAGTTTGGGAGGGTATTTGTTTTTT
TRBD1	TRBV5-1	TRBJ2-4	.	CASSTGQGSIRNIQYF	TGCGCCAGCAGCACCGGACAGGGGAGTATCAGAAACATTCAGTACTTC
.	TRBV11-1	TRBJ2-5	few	CASSFEDFERFPETQYF	TGTGCCAGCAGCTTCGAAGACTTCGAGCGGTTCCCCGAGACCCAGTACTTC
TRBD1	TRBV5-1	TRBJ2-7	few	CASSIGQGGPEQYF	TGCGCCAGCAGCATCGGACAGGGAGGCCCCGAGCAGTACTTC
.	TRBV9	TRBJ2-7	.	CASSVAADRSYEQYF	TGTGCCAGCAGCGTAGCAGCCGACAGGAGCTACGAGCAGTACTTC
.	TRBV4-3	TRBJ2-7	.	CASSQDRGYEQYF	TGCGCCAGCAGCCAAGATCGCGGGTACGAGCAGTACTTC
TRBD2	TRBV29-1	TRBJ2-7	.	CSGGTGGAQYF	TGCAGCGGCGGGACGGGAGGGGCGCAGTACTTC
.	TRBV7-2	TRBJ1-5	.	CASSLDVARGNQPQHF	TGTGCCAGCAGCTTAGATGTGGCGCGGGGCAATCAGCCCCAGCATTTT
.	TRBV29-1	TRBJ2-4	.	CSVTVTLAKNIQYF	TGCAGCGTCACAGTGACATTAGCCAAAAACATTCAGTACTTC
.	TRBV7-2	TRBJ2-1	.	CASSLRAGSSYNEQFF	TGTGCCAGCAGCTTAAGGGCGGGTAGCTCCTACAATGAGCAGTTCTTC
TRBD2	TRBV5-4	TRBJ2-1	.	CASSLWLAGDNEQFF	TGTGCCAGCAGCTTGTGGCTAGCGGGGGACAATGAGCAGTTCTTC
.	TRBV7-8	TRBJ2-2	.	CASSSRDFQTGELFF	TGTGCCAGCAGCTCCCGGGACTTTCAAACCGGGGAGCTGTTTTTT
.	TRBV5-1	TRBJ1-1	.	CASSLEGGTEAFF	TGCGCCAGCAGCTTGGAAGGGGGTACTGAAGCTTTCTTT
TRBD1	TRBV19	TRBJ2-1	.	CASSPRDRPPWDNEQFF	TGTGCCAGTAGTCCCAGGGACAGGCCCCCGTGGGACAATGAGCAGTTCTTC
.	TRBV25-1	TRBJ2-7	.	CASSEDSHEQYF	TGTGCCAGCAGTGAGGACAGCCACGAGCAGTACTTC
TRBD2	TRBV5-1	TRBJ2-5	once	CASTPGGAWQETQYF	TGCGCCAGCACCCCGGGGGGGGCATGGCAGGAGACCCAGTACTTC
.	TRBV5-1	TRBJ2-7	.	CASSLDGSSYEQYF	TGCGCCAGCAGCTTGGATGGGAGCTCCTACGAGCAGTACTTC
TRBD1	TRBV6-5	TRBJ1-4	few	CASGGTGKNEKLFF	TGTGCCAGCGGGGGGACAGGGAAAAATGAAAAACTGTTTTTT
.	TRBV19	TRBJ1-1	once	CASSNQKTGTEAFF	TGTGCCAGTAGTAATCAGAAAACGGGGACTGAAGCTTTCTTT
.	TRBV30	TRBJ2-3	.	CAWSPSRRGLEADTQYF	TGTGCCTGGAGTCCCTCTCGGCGAGGGCTGGAGGCAGATACGCAGTATTTT
TRBD1	TRBV4-3	TRBJ1-3	.	CASSLDRGLGNTIYF	TGCGCCAGCAGCCTCGACAGGGGGCTCGGAAACACCATATATTTT
.	TRBV4-3	TRBJ1-4	.	CASSQEGHQASGEKLFF	TGCGCCAGCAGCCAAGAGGGACACCAGGCATCGGGTGAAAAACTGTTTTTT
.	TRBV7-2	TRBJ1-1	few	CASSLDTGRTEAFF	TGTGCCAGCAGCTTAGATACGGGGAGGACTGAAGCTTTCTTT
TRBD2	TRBV7-6	TRBJ2-2	.	CASTQPGREGTGELFF	TGTGCCAGCACCCAGCCCGGACGGGAGGGCACCGGGGAGCTGTTTTTT
.	TRBV6-5	TRBJ2-4	.	CARGLLGDKNIQYF	TGTGCCCGCGGTCTTCTGGGAGACAAAAACATTCAGTACTTC
.	TRBV7-8	TRBJ2-1	.	CASSFPPGKRALYNEQFF	TGTGCCAGCAGCTTCCCACCAGGGAAGCGGGCGCTCTACAATGAGCAGTTCTTC
.	TRBV28	TRBJ1-3	.	CASSSEGSGNTIYF	TGTGCCAGCAGTTCTGAGGGCAGTGGAAACACCATATATTTT
TRBD1	TRBV5-5	TRBJ1-4	.	CASSLGTGPGEKLFF	TGTGCCAGCAGCTTGGGGACAGGGCCCGGCGAAAAACTGTTTTTT
TRBD2	TRBV6-4	TRBJ2-7	.	CASSESRVAGPPGKEQYF	TGTGCCAGCAGTGAGTCAAGGGTAGCGGGACCTCCCGGGAAAGAGCAGTACTTC
TRBD1	TRBV5-1	TRBJ2-2	.	CASRLPPDRGTFGTGELFF	TGCGCCAGCAGACTACCCCCGGACAGGGGGACGTTTGGTACCGGGGAGCTGTTTTTT
TRBD1	TRBV2	TRBJ1-2	.	CASSRGTGGNNYGYTF	TGTGCCAGCAGCAGAGGGACAGGGGGCAACAACTATGGCTACACCTTC
.	TRBV21-1	TRBJ1-1	.	CASSFRGYEAFF	TGTGCCAGCAGCTTCAGGGGATATGAAGCTTTCTTT
TRBD2	TRBV9	TRBJ2-7	once	CASSSPKRELYEQYF	TGTGCCAGCAGTTCTCCCAAGCGGGAGCTCTACGAGCAGTACTTC
.	TRBV7-9	TRBJ2-2	.	CASSSSRRTGELFF	TGTGCCAGCAGCTCCTCTCGTAGGACAGGGGAGCTGTTTTTT
TRBD1	TRBV18	TRBJ1-1	.	CASSLGTGNTEAFF	TGTGCCAGCTCACTCGGGACAGGGAACACTGAAGCTTTCTTT